This TCR beta chain was identified during a study of control samples from healthy donors and cancer patients (dated by TCRdb to 2020 to 2022). Concerning this clone itself: Its binding antigen is unknown. No per-base quality is available; no much larger clone lies one base away.

Receptors were amplified or captured by the immunoSEQ multiplex PCR assay. The source is immuneACCESS, and TCRdb retained only in-frame sequences with V and J called. Part of the clones is not carried over; for the studies checked, unresolved V genes explain less than half of this, and the remainder is unexplained. Here the sample has 35,000 to 55,000 clones; under 95% occur a single time. The top ten clones comprise roughly 20% of the sample. The sequencing sample was made of PBMCs. The receptor was isolated from a woman aged 40 to 50 with head and neck cancer.

CDR3 reads: CASSARHRGWETQYF. The DNA sequence is given as TGTGCCAGCAGCGCCCGTCACAGGGGTTGGGAGACCCAGTACTTC. The chain uses TRBV5-4 and TRBJ2-5, and 7 junctional nucleotides match TRBD1. For this chain, trimming is 4 bases at the V end and 5 bases at the J end, and the number of junction bases without a gene match is 11. CDR1 is given as SGHNT and CDR2 as YYREEE, both from the germline V gene (reference sequence). The CDR3 starts with the cysteine, ends with the phenylalanine, and has 15 residues. Only the CDR3 DNA stays, 45 bases, in frame from base 1.